Each of the 27 T cell receptor beta chains below was sequenced from the same sample in a study of T cells after yellow fever vaccination. MiXCR, applied by TCRdb to the 5' RACE reads, yields one record per CDR3 protein. Of about 150,000 distinct CDR3 sequences detected, about 6.2% appear once; the ten largest clones hold approximately 0.64%. This specimen was CD4+ T cells sorted from PBMCs, taken 10 days after the yellow fever booster vaccination. The receptors stem from a man in his thirties or forties who received the YFV17D yellow fever vaccine.

This chain connects TRBV7-9 to TRBJ2-1; 8 bases are a match to TRBD2. Germline CDR1 is SEHNR and CDR2 is FQNEAQ (reference sequence). J was trimmed by 5 bases and V by 3 bases; bases with no gene match: 6. This CDR3 spans 15 amino acids. The DNA for the CDR3 is TGTGCCAGCAGCTTGGGAGCGGGAGTAAACAATGAGCAGTTCTTC. The encoded protein is CASSLGAGVNNEQFF.

The sample holds many counts of this clonotype. The V and J genes are TRBV20-1 and TRBJ1-3; no reliable D call. V was shortened by 6 bases and J by 4 bases, with 13 bases between the two germline ends. Germline values: CDR1 DFQATT, CDR2 SNEGSKA (reference sequence). This CDR3 has 13 residues. This chain's CDR3 is CSATRVRGNTIYF. The CDR3 coding sequence is TGCAGTGCAACAAGGGTGCGGGGAAACACCATATATTTT.

The count of this clonotype is one. The chain joins TRBV4-2 to TRBJ2-3, with D hard to call. Germline CDR1 and CDR2: LGHNA and YNFKEQ. The CDR3 has 14 residues. Trimming took 4 bases from V and 5 from J, leaving 13 bases between them. CDR3 in amino acids: CASSPRPTLDTQYF. In DNA form, the CDR3 reads TGTGCCAGCAGCCCCAGGCCTACACTAGATACGCAGTATTTT.

This clonotype has ten or more counts. This chain links TRBV3-1 with TRBJ2-2, with TRBD2 as a possible D gene (6 bases). Germline V lookup: CDR1 LGHDT, CDR2 YNNKEL (reference sequence). The CDR3 totals 16 residues. V lost 4 bases and J 2 bases, leaving 14 bases between the germline ends. The CDR3 here is CASSRTSGLNTGELFF. CDR3 DNA sequence: TGTGCCAGCAGCCGGACCTCGGGACTTAACACCGGGGAGCTGTTTTTT.

This clonotype occurred many times. The chain is built from TRBV20-1 and TRBJ2-1, with 7 bases aligning to TRBD2. Germline V gene sequence: CDR1 DFQATT, CDR2 SNEGSKA (reference sequence). This CDR3 is 13 amino acids long. V dropped 3 bases and J dropped 8; count of bases not matched to a gene: 7. The CDR3 DNA sequence: TGCAGTGCTAGTGCGGCGGGAGTGTATGAGCAGTTCTTC. This sequence encodes CSASAAGVYEQFF.

This clonotype has at least ten counts. The chain carries TRBV6-1 and TRBJ2-1, with 8 bases that match TRBD1. The CDR3 is 13 amino acids. Germline-derived CDR1 and CDR2 are MNHNS and SASEGT. With V trimmed by 6 bases and J by 4 bases, 2 bases remained unmatched. CDR3 residues: CASRTGVYNEQFF. CDR3 coding DNA: TGTGCCAGCAGGACAGGGGTTTACAATGAGCAGTTCTTC.

Worth noting for this clonotype: Germline and junction disagree at one end, which may indicate a read error. This chain uses TRBV6-2 or TRBV6-3 with TRBJ2-7; D is perhaps TRBD1 or TRBD2 (5 bases each). Germline CDR1 MNHEY, CDR2 SVGEGT. This CDR3 contains 14 residues. DNA of the CDR3: TGTTCCAGCAGTTCTGGGGGACGGGCCTCGCGGCAGTACTTC. This gives the protein CSSSSGGRASRQYF.

This clonotype showed up many times. J is TRBJ2-5 and V is TRBV7-2; D gene uncertain. Trimming left V 6 bases short and J 4 bases short, with 9 bases between. Germline V gene sequence: CDR1 SGHTA, CDR2 FQGNSA. The CDR3 runs 12 residues. This CDR3 reads CASSPLRETQYF. CDR3 DNA sequence: TGTGCCAGCAGTCCCCTTCGAGAGACCCAGTACTTC.

The table lists this clonotype with a few counts. The V gene is TRBV4-3, the J gene TRBJ2-2; D remains unclear. Germline V gives CDR1 LGHNA, CDR2 YSLEER. V was cut by 1 base and J by 4 bases, with 10 bases left in between. There are 15 residues in the CDR3. CDR3 DNA: TGCGCCAGCAGCCAAGGACCACAGAGCACCGGGGAGCTGTTTTTT. Its translation is CASSQGPQSTGELFF.

This clonotype was detected ten times or more. The chain links TRBV5-1 to TRBJ2-7, with D possibly matching TRBD2 (6 bases). Germline V gene lookup returns CDR1 SGHRS and CDR2 YFSETQ. The CDR3 runs to 13 residues. V was trimmed by 5 bases and J by 1 base, leaving 10 bases between them. The CDR3 sequence is CASRNSGSYEQYF. The CDR3 nucleotides are TGCGCCAGCAGAAATAGCGGTTCCTACGAGCAGTACTTC.

This clonotype was counted at least ten times. This chain joins TRBV24-1 and TRBJ2-1; TRBD2 agrees at 11 bases. This CDR3 has 16 amino acids. J was trimmed by 5 bases and V by 3 bases; bases with no gene match: 5. In germline, CDR1 is KGHDR, CDR2 SFDVKD. DNA of the CDR3: TGTGCCACCAGTGATCCGGGACTAGCGGCCCACAATGAGCAGTTCTTC. This encodes CATSDPGLAAHNEQFF.

Note on this clonotype: One end of the junction varies from germline; a read error may be responsible. V usage is TRBV7-1 and J usage is TRBJ2-2; D gene uncertain. TRBV7-1 is an ORF for which the function is uncertain. CDR3 size: 13 residues. DNA for the CDR3: TGTGCCATCAGCTCCAGGCTGCCCGGGGAGCTGTTTTTT. Its translation: CAISSRLPGELFF.

This clonotype has ten or more counts. The V call is TRBV7-2, the J call TRBJ2-4, with D hard to call. The CDR3 has 12 residues. Trimming removed 7 bases at V and 1 base at J, with 5 bases between. Per the germline V gene, CDR1 is SGHTA and CDR2 is FQGNSA. CDR3 residues: CASTVAKNIQYF. The CDR3 DNA reads as TGTGCCAGCACGGTGGCCAAAAACATTCAGTACTTC. The whole variable domain, filled in from reference TRBV7-2 and TRBJ2-4, reads GAGVSQSPSNKVTEKGKDVELRCDPISGHTALYWYRQSLGQGLEFLIYFQGNSAPDKSGLPSDRFSAERTGGSVSTLTIQRTQQEDSAVYLCASTVAKNIQYFGAGTRLSVL.

This clonotype came up many times. The rearrangement joins TRBV6-2 or TRBV6-3 to TRBJ2-7; no reliable D call. Germline-derived CDR1 and CDR2 are MNHEY and SVGEGT. Between the trimmed V and J ends, which lost 2 bases and 4 bases, there was a span of 3 bases. This CDR3 region has 11 residues. The CDR3 nucleotides read TGTGCCAGCAGTTACAAGTACGAGCAGTACTTC. Its translation is CASSYKYEQYF.

Many counts were recorded for this clonotype. The J gene is TRBJ1-1, the V gene TRBV20-1; 8 nucleotides agree with TRBD1. The CDR3 is made up of 14 amino acids. Per germline, CDR1 DFQATT and CDR2 SNEGSKA (reference sequence). With V trimmed by 6 bases and J by 4 bases, 10 bases remained unmatched. CDR3 in DNA: TGCAGTGCGAGATCAGGGGGCGCCGGCACTGAAGCTTTCTTT. Translated: CSARSGGAGTEAFF.

The chain recombines TRBV6-1 with TRBJ2-7; 10 bases match TRBD1. The CDR3 covers 17 residues. Per the germline V gene, CDR1 is MNHNS and CDR2 is SASEGT. The V segment lost 6 bases and the J segment 1 base; nucleotides outside the gene matches: 12. Here the CDR3 DNA reads TGTGCCAGCAGGGGGGGATACGGGACAGGGGAATCCTACGAGCAGTACTTC. Translated, it gives CASRGGYGTGESYEQYF.

The table lists this clonotype with many counts. This chain uses TRBV6-2 or TRBV6-3 with TRBJ1-1; D unclear. The CDR3 runs 17 residues. Trimming removed 7 bases from V and 1 base from J, with 22 bases in between. The germline V gene encodes CDR1 MNHEY and CDR2 SVGEGT. In DNA, the CDR3 is TGTGCCAGCAATCCGGCGCCGGGGAGGGCAGGGAACACTGAAGCTTTCTTT. Translated: CASNPAPGRAGNTEAFF.

This clonotype was picked up many times. The genes are TRBV11-2 and TRBJ2-1; 11 bases align to TRBD2. J was trimmed by 4 bases and V by 0 bases; bases with no gene match: 2. This CDR3 is built from 16 residues. Germline CDR1 reads SGHAT; CDR2 reads FQNNGV. The DNA for the CDR3 is TGTGCCAGCAGCTTAGAGGGGACTAGCGGTTACAATGAGCAGTTCTTC. Amino acids: CASSLEGTSGYNEQFF.

This clonotype was observed at least ten times. The rearrangement uses TRBV12-3 or TRBV12-4 and TRBJ2-7; 7 nucleotides match TRBD1. V shed 8 bases and J 3 bases; nucleotides not matched to a gene: 7. There are 13 residues in the CDR3. This chain's CDR3 is CASSGTEDYEQYF. CDR3 in DNA: TGTGCCAGCTCCGGGACAGAGGACTACGAGCAGTACTTC.

In this sample, this clonotype turned up many times. CDR3 sequence (DNA): TGTGCCAGCAGCTTAAGACAGGGGGCGTACACAGATACGCAGTATTTT. This encodes CASSLRQGAYTDTQYF. This chain links TRBV7-2 with TRBJ2-3; 10 bases align to TRBD1. V lost 2 bases and J lost 2; bases outside the gene matches: 4. The CDR3 extends over 16 amino acids. Germline V gene data show CDR1 as SGHTA and CDR2 as FQGNSA. Drawing the rest from reference TRBV7-2 and TRBJ2-3, the complete variable domain is GAGVSQSPSNKVTEKGKDVELRCDPISGHTALYWYRQSLGQGLEFLIYFQGNSAPDKSGLPSDRFSAERTGGSVSTLTIQRTQQEDSAVYLCASSLRQGAYTDTQYFGPGTRLTVL.

This clonotype was recorded many times. The rearrangement uses TRBV3-1 and TRBJ2-2; the D is unclear. Trimming took off 4 bases at V and 6 bases at J, with 6 bases between the two ends. There are 12 residues in the CDR3. Germline assignment: CDR1 LGHDT and CDR2 YNNKEL (reference sequence). The CDR3 DNA is TGTGCCAGCAGCCCTAGACCCGGGGAGCTGTTTTTT. It specifies CASSPRPGELFF.

The sample holds a few counts of this clonotype. The junction departs from germline at one end; a sequencing error may be responsible. The CDR3 loop is CASSRLGDGKNFQYF. The CDR3 coding sequence is TGCGCCAGCAGCAGACTGGGGGACGGTAAAAACTTTCAGTACTTC. The chain joins TRBV4-3 to TRBJ2-4; the D call may be TRBD1 or TRBD2 (5 bases each). The CDR3 extends over 15 amino acids. Germline loops: CDR1 LGHNA, CDR2 YSLEER.

This clonotype was counted at least ten times. V is TRBV3-1 and J is TRBJ2-3; D is perhaps TRBD1 or TRBD2 (5 bases each). Trimming removed 3 bases at V and 2 bases at J, with 12 bases between. Germline lookup yields CDR1 LGHDT and CDR2 YNNKEL (reference sequence). This CDR3 has 15 residues. In nucleotides, the CDR3 is TGTGCCAGCAGCCACCTTGGGACCTTCACAGATACGCAGTATTTT. The encoded protein is CASSHLGTFTDTQYF.

This clonotype occurred many times. This sequence joins TRBV7-9 and TRBJ2-1, with D perhaps matching TRBD2 (5 bases). CDR1 SEHNR and CDR2 FQNEAQ come from the germline V gene (reference sequence). There are 15 residues in the CDR3. Trimming left V 7 bases short and J 6 bases short, with 19 bases between. The CDR3 loop reads CASNPLYRGINEQFF. CDR3 sequence (DNA): TGTGCCAGCAACCCCCTGTATCGAGGGATCAATGAGCAGTTCTTC.

The chain uses TRBV5-6 and TRBJ2-7, with 8 nucleotides matching TRBD1. The trim removed 2 bases at V and 3 bases at J, leaving 7 bases unmatched. Germline V lookup: CDR1 SGHDT, CDR2 YYEEEE. This CDR3 is built from 15 residues. CDR3: CASSLWGTGIYEQYF. The DNA for the CDR3 is TGTGCCAGCAGCTTATGGGGGACAGGTATCTACGAGCAGTACTTC.

This clonotype was seen many times. This chain connects TRBV20-1 to TRBJ2-1, with 11 bases lining up with TRBD2. Germline V gene sequence: CDR1 DFQATT, CDR2 SNEGSKA (reference sequence). Unmatched junction bases numbered 6, after V lost 7 bases and J lost 7 bases. CDR3 length: 13 residues. CDR3 region: CSGLLAGENEQFF. DNA of the CDR3: TGCAGTGGCCTACTAGCGGGAGAGAATGAGCAGTTCTTC.

This clonotype was observed at least ten times. The genes are TRBV7-9 and TRBJ2-7, with D perhaps TRBD2 (6 bases). Germline V gene data show CDR1 as SEHNR and CDR2 as FQNEAQ (reference sequence). V lost 1 base, J lost 4 bases, and 14 bases lay in between. CDR3 length equals 15 residues. This CDR3 reads CASSLGGVPLYEQYF. The CDR3 coding sequence is TGTGCCAGCAGCTTAGGCGGGGTCCCCTTATACGAGCAGTACTTC.